This TCR beta chain was sequenced during a study of cytomegalovirus exposure and HLA in healthy donors. The study, taken as a whole, reports: The classifier, whose performance was assessed in both the original and validation cohorts, reportedly diagnosed cytomegalovirus status with high specificity and sensitivity. Later on, an analysis showed TCR association rates differing by HLA locus, with DRB1 the most and HLA-C the fewest. The authors listed some 160 TCR beta chains as cytomegalovirus-associated.

The CDR3 runs 14 residues. V dropped 5 bases and J dropped 4 bases, with 14 bases sitting between them. Germline V gene sequence: CDR1 MNHEY, CDR2 SMNVEV (reference sequence). A remark on this clone: What it binds is not known.

13 Jbeta primers and 60 Vbeta primers were used for the PCR. Libraries were prepared by immunoSEQ multiplex PCR; TCRdb keeps only in-frame clonotypes and omits some of them. The repertoire holds around 100,000 clones, with around 80% as singletons. The chain links TRBV27 to TRBJ1-1; weak D call: TRBD1 (5 bases). Specimen: PBMCs. The receptor was derived from a woman in her 40s in good health and CMV-seronegative. The CDR3 loop is CASSADIILTEAFF. Here the CDR3 DNA reads TGTGCCAGCAGTGCGGACATAATCCTCACTGAAGCTTTCTTT.